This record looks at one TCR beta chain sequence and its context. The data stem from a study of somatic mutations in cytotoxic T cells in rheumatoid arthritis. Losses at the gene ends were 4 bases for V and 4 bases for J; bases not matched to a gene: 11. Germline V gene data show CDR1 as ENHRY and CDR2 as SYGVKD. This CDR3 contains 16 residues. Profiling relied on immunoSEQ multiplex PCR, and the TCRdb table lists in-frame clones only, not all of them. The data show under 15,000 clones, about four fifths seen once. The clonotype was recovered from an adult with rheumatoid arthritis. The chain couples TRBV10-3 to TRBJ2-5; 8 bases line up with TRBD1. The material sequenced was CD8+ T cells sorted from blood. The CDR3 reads CAISGPPRGRRETQYF. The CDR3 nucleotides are TGTGCCATCAGTGGCCCTCCCAGGGGGCGTAGAGAGACCCAGTACTTC.